This T cell receptor beta chain was sequenced for a study of T cells in Graves' hyperthyroidism and ophthalmopathy. Study-wide results and limits: Blood also showed most of the thyroid clonotypes that were expanded above 0.001.

CDR1 and CDR2 from the germline V gene are SGDLS and YYNGEE. Trimming took off 0 bases at V and 0 bases at J, with 8 bases between the two ends. CDR3 length equals 15 residues. TCR beta CDR3 regions were amplified from RNA. Primed by the HTBI set, a first-round RT-PCR was run on the TCR CDR3. TCRdb independently ran MiXCR on the multiplex PCR reads; one entry per CDR3 protein. The sample carries over 350,000 distinct CDR3 sequences, about 14% recorded once. In regard to this clonotype: Its antigen remains unknown.

The chain employs TRBV9 and TRBJ2-3, with D possibly being TRBD2 (5 bases). The TCR originated in a man in his forties or fifties with Graves' ophthalmopathy. Source material: blood. CDR3 bases: TGTGCCAGCAGCGTAGATGAGGGAAGCACAGATACGCAGTATTTT. Its translation is CASSVDEGSTDTQYF.